The sequence of this T cell receptor beta chain was determined in a study of cytomegalovirus exposure and HLA in healthy donors. Study overall: The 130 or so validation repertoires, a later analysis reported, used the same platform as the 600 to 850 repertoires from the first cohort. Study-wide findings and caveats: Researchers counted around 170 TCR beta chains as cytomegalovirus-associated.

Method: immunoSEQ multiplex PCR; TCRdb's copy keeps in-frame clones and lacks some. The sample carries roughly 50,000 clones, approximately 89% recorded once. Turning to this clone: The antigen remains unidentified.

The V end was cut by 0 bases, the J end by 3 bases, with 9 bases between. In germline, CDR1 is LGHNA, CDR2 YNFKEQ. The CDR3 sequence is 14 residues long. The chain recombines TRBV4-2 with TRBJ2-7, with a tentative D call TRBD2 (5 bases). This TCR was sampled from a woman under 30 in good health and CMV-seropositive. Source material: PBMCs. The CDR3 protein is CASSQDLGNYEQYF. The CDR3 DNA is TGTGCCAGCAGCCAAGACCTCGGGAACTACGAGCAGTACTTC.